This T cell receptor beta chain was found in a study of CD8 T cells in ankylosing spondylitis. TCR beta libraries were made by quantitative 5'-RACE with molecular barcodes. Each CDR3 protein gets one entry after TCRdb re-called the 5' RACE reads with MiXCR. Of 250,000 or so distinct CDR3 sequences in the sample, roughly a quarter were seen once. Study results and caveats: The study identified a TCR beta motif of eight highly homologous variants that appeared characteristic of ankylosing spondylitis blood.

A note on this clonotype: What it recognizes is unknown.

The clonotype was recovered from a male donor with ankylosing spondylitis or in good health (not recorded which). Sequenced material: blood, either unsorted or a sorted T cell fraction (not recorded which).

For the CDR3, the DNA is TGTGCCACCAGTGATTCTGGGTCCTACGAGCAGTACTTC. Translation gives CATSDSGSYEQYF. This chain uses TRBV24-1 with TRBJ2-7; D is unresolved. CDR1 KGHDR and CDR2 SFDVKD come from the germline V gene. V was pared by 2 bases and J by 1 base, with 5 bases between. This CDR3 is 13 amino acids long.